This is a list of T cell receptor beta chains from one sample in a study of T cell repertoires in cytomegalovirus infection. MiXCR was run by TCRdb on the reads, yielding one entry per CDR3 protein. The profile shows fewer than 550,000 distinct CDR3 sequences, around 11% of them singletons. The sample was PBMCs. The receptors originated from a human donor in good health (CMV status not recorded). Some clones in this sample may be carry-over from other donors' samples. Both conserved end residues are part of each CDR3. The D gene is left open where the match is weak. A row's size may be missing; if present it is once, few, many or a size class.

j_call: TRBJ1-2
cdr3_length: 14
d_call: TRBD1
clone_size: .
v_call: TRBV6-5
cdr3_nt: TGTGCCAGCAGAGAGGACAGGGGGCGGGATGGCTACACCTTC
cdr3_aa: CASREDRGRDGYTF

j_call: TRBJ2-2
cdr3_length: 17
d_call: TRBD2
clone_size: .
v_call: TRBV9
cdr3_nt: TGTGCCAGCAGCGGAACTAGCGGGAGGGTTAACACCGGGGAGCTGTTTTTT
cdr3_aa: CASSGTSGRVNTGELFF

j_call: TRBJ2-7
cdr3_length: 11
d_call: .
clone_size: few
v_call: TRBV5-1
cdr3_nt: TGCGCCAGCAGGTCTGGAAACGAGCAGTACTTC
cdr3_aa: CASRSGNEQYF

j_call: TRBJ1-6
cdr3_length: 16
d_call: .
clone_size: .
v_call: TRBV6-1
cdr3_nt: TGTGCCAGCAGTGAATCGAAGTTTTACGCGGATTCACCCCTCCACTTT
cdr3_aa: CASSESKFYADSPLHF

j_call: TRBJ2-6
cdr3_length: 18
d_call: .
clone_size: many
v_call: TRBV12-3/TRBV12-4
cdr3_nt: TGTGCCAGCATCTATCTGGGCGTCCTACCCTCTGGGGCCAACGTCCTGACTTTC
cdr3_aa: CASIYLGVLPSGANVLTF

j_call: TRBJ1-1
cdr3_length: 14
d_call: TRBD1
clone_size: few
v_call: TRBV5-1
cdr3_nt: TGCGCCAGCAGCCTTTACAGGGGTTCGCGTGAAGCTTTCTTT
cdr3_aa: CASSLYRGSREAFF

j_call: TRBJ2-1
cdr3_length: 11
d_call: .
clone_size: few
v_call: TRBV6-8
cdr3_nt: TGTGCCAGCTCGACCGGTAATGAGCAGTTCTTC
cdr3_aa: CASSTGNEQFF

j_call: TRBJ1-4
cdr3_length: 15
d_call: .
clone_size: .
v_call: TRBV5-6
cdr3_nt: TGTGCCAGCAGCTTGGGAGAGGGAATTGGTGAAAAACTGTTTTTT
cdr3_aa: CASSLGEGIGEKLFF

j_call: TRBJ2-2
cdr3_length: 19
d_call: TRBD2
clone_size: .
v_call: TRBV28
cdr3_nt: TGTGCCAGCTTACTAGCGGAGAGTTTAAAGCGACGGAACACCGGGGAGCTGTTTTTT
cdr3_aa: CASLLAESLKRRNTGELFF

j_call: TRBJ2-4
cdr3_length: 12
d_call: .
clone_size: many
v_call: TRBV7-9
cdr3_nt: TGTGCCAGTGACGGGGCCAAAAACATTCAGTACTTC
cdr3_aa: CASDGAKNIQYF

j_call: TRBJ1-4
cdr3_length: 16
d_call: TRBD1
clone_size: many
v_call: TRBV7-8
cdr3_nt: TGTGCCAGCAGCTTAGCTACAGGACAGGGGACTGAAAAACTGTTTTTT
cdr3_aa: CASSLATGQGTEKLFF

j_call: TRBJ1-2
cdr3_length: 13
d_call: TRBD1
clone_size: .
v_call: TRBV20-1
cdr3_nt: TGCAGTGCTACCCCGGGACAGGGCTATGGCTACACCTTC
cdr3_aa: CSATPGQGYGYTF

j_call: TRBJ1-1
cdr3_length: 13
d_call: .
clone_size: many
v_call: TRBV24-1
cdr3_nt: TGTGCCACCAGTGATCCTCAGAACACTGAAGCTTTCTTT
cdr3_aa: CATSDPQNTEAFF

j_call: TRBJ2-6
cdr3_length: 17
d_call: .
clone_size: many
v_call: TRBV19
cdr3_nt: TGTGCCAGTAGTATGGACATAAGGACCTCTGGGGCCAACGTCCTGACTTTC
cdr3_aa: CASSMDIRTSGANVLTF

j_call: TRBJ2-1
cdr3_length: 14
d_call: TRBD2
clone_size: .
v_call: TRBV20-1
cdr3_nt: TGCAGTGCGGAAGGCGCTAGCGGCTACAATGAGCAGTTCTTC
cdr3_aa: CSAEGASGYNEQFF

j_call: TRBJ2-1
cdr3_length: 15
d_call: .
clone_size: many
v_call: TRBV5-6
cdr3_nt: TGTGCCAGCAGCTTGGATTGGGGGCCCTACAATGAGCAGTTCTTC
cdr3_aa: CASSLDWGPYNEQFF

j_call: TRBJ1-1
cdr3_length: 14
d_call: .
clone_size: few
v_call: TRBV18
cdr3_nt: TGTGCCAGCTCGGAGGGATGGGAGAACACTGAAGCTTTCTTT
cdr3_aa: CASSEGWENTEAFF

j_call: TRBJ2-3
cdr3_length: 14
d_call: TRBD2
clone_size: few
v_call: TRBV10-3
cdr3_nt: TGTGCCATCGCCGGGACTAGGAGCACAGATACGCAGTATTTT
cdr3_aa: CAIAGTRSTDTQYF

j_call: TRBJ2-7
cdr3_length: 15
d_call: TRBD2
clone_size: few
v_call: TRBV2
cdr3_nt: TGTGCCAGCCGCGGGGGGTCAGCGGGCCCCTACGAGCAGTACTTC
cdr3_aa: CASRGGSAGPYEQYF

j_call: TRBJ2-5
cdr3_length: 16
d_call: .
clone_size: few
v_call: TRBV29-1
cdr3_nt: TGCAGCGTTGAAGATCCTAGGAGGGGGGCCATTGAGACCCAGTACTTC
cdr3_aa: CSVEDPRRGAIETQYF

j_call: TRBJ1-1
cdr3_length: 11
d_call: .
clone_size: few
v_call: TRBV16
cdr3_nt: TGTGCCAGCAGCCAATCCATAGAAGCTTTCTTT
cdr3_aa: CASSQSIEAFF

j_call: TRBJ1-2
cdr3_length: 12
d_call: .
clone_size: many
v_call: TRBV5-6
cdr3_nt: TGTGCCAGCAGCTTGGTGACTAATGGCTACACCTTC
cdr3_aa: CASSLVTNGYTF

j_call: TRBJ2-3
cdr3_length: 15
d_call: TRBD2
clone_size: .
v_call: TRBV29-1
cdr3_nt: TGCAGCGTTTCCTCTAGCGGGAGCGGAACAGATACGCAGTATTTT
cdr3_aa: CSVSSSGSGTDTQYF

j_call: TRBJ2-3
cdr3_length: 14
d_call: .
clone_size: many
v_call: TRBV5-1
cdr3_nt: TGCGCCAGCAGTTCTCACAGACGCACAGATACGCAGTATTTT
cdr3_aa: CASSSHRRTDTQYF

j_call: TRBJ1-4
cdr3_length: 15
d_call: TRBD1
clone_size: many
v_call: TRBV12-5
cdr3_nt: TGTGCTAGTGGTTGGGGGCAGGGGGCTAATGAAAAACTGTTTTTT
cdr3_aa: CASGWGQGANEKLFF

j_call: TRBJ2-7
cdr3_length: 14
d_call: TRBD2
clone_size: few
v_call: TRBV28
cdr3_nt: TGTGCCAGCACCAGGAGCGGGAGAGCCTACGAGCAGTACTTC
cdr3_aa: CASTRSGRAYEQYF

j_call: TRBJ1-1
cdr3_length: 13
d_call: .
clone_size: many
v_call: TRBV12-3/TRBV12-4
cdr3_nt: TGTGCCAGCAGCTACAGGGCTAACACTGAAGCTTTCTTT
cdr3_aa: CASSYRANTEAFF

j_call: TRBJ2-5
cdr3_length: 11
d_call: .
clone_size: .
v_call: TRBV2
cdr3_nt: TGTGCCAGCACTTGGCAGGAGACCCAGTACTTC
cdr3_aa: CASTWQETQYF

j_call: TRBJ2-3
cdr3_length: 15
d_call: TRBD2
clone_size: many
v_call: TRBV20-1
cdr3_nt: TGCAGTGCTAGAGATGGTCAGCGGGGCCCAGATACGCAGTATTTT
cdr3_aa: CSARDGQRGPDTQYF

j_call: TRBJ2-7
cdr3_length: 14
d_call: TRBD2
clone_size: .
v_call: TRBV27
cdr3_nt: TGTGCCAGCAGTCCCAGCGGGACGCCCTACGAGCAGTACTTC
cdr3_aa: CASSPSGTPYEQYF

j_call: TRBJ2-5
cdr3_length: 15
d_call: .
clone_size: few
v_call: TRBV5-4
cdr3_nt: TGTGCCAGCAGCTTCGGAGGGATCGGCGGGGAGACCCAGTACTTC
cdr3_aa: CASSFGGIGGETQYF

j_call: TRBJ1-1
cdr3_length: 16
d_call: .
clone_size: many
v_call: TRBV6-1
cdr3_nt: TGTGCCAGCAGTGTGCCCAGTCCCCGTCAGAACACTGAAGCTTTCTTT
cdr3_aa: CASSVPSPRQNTEAFF

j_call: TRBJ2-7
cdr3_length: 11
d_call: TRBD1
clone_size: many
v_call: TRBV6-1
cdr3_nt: TGTGCCAGCCCCAGGGGGTACGAGCAGTACTTC
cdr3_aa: CASPRGYEQYF

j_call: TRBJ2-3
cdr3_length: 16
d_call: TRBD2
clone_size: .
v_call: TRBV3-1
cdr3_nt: TGTGCCAGCAGCCAAGATCTAGCGGGAGGCACAGATACGCAGTATTTT
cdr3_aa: CASSQDLAGGTDTQYF

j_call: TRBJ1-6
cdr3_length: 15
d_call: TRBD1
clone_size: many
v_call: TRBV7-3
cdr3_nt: TGTGCCAGCAGCCCGCAGGGGGCAAATAATTCACCCCTCCACTTT
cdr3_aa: CASSPQGANNSPLHF

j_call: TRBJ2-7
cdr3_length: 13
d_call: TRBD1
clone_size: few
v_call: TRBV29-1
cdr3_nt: TGCAGCGTTGAGGACAGGGGGAGTTACGAGCAGTACTTC
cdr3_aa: CSVEDRGSYEQYF

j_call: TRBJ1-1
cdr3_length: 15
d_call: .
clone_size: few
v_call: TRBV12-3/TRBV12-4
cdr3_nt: TGTGCCAGCAGTTTAGGCGGCTCCCGCACCCAACGAGCTTTCTTT
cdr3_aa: CASSLGGSRTQRAFF

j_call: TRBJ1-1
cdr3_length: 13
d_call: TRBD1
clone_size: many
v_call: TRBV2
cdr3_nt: TGTGCCTGCCCACGGGACAGGGGAACTGAAGCTTTCTTT
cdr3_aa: CACPRDRGTEAFF

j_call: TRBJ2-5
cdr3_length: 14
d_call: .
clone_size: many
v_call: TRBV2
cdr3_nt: TGTGCCAGCCTTTCTGGGGCGGAACAAGAGACCCAGTACTTC
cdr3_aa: CASLSGAEQETQYF

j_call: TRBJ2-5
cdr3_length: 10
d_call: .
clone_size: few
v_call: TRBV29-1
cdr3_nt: TGCAGCGTTGGGGACGAGACCCAGTACTTC
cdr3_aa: CSVGDETQYF

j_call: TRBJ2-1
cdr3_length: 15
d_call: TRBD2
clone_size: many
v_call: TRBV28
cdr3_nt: TGTGCCAGCAGTCGGGGACTAGCGGGAGTGGGTGAGCAGTTCTTC
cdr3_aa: CASSRGLAGVGEQFF

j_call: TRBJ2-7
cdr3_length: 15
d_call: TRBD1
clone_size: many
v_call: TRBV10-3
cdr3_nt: TGTGCCATCAGTGAGGAGACAGGGCTACCCTACGAGCAGTACTTC
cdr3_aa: CAISEETGLPYEQYF

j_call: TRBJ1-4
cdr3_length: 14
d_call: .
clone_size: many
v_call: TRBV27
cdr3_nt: TGTGCCAGCAGTGAGACGGGGGAGGTCGAAAAACTGTTTTTT
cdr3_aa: CASSETGEVEKLFF

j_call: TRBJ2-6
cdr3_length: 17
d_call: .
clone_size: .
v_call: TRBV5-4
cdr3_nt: TGTGCCAGCAGCGCGCCGGGGGCCAGCTCTGGGGCCAACGTCCTGACTTTC
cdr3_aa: CASSAPGASSGANVLTF

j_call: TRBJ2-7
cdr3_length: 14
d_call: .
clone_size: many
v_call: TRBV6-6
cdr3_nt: TGTGCCAGCAGTTACCAGGAGTCTTCCTACGAGCAGTACTTC
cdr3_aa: CASSYQESSYEQYF

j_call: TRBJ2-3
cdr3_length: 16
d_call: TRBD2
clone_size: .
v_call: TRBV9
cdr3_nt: TGTGCCAGCAGCCCCGTAGGCGGGAGTAGCACAGATACGCAGTATTTT
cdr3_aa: CASSPVGGSSTDTQYF

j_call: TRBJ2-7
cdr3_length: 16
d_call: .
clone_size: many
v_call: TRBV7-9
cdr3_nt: TGTGCCAGCAGTCCGAGGAGAGATGGTGACTGGTACGAGCAGTACTTC
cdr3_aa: CASSPRRDGDWYEQYF

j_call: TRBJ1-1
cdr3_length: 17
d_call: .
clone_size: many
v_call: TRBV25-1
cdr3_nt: TGTGCCAGCAGTCCAATGGGGTTAGGACGATCGAACACTGAAGCTTTCTTT
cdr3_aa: CASSPMGLGRSNTEAFF

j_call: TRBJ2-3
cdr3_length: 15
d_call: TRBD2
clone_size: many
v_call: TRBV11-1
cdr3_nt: TGTGCCAGCAGCCCCGGGACTAGCGGGGGGAATACGCAGTATTTT
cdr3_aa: CASSPGTSGGNTQYF

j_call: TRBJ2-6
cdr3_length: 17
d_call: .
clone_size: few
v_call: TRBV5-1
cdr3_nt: TGCGCCAGCAGCTTGGAACTTACAGTGTCTGGGGCCAACGTCCTGACTTTC
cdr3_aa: CASSLELTVSGANVLTF